This T cell receptor (beta chain) is from a study of CD8 T cells in Susac syndrome. Notes on the study in general: The authors acknowledged that the study's TCR sequencing and HLA analysis involved relatively few individuals.

In contrast to the negatively isolated CD8+ and CD4+ T cells, TEMRA cells were FACS-enriched. As regards this clonotype: Its antigen is not known.

The authors reverse transcribed roughly 0.5 to 1 ug RNA with random hexamers. TCRdb re-called the immunoSEQ multiplex PCR reads through MiXCR, storing one row per CDR3 protein. The sample includes 150,000 to 200,000 distinct CDR3 sequences, approximately 93% of them seen just once. The sequenced material came from CD4+ T cells from PBMCs. The origin of this receptor is a human donor with multiple sclerosis.

The CDR3 loop is CASSLGAGVRPQHF. In nucleotides, the CDR3 is TGTGCCAGCAGCTTAGGCGCCGGGGTGAGGCCCCAGCATTTT. This chain links TRBV7-8 with TRBJ1-5; no clear D gene. The CDR3 spans 14 residues. V dropped 1 base and J dropped 9 bases, with 13 bases sitting between them. Germline lookup yields CDR1 SGHVS and CDR2 FQNEAQ.